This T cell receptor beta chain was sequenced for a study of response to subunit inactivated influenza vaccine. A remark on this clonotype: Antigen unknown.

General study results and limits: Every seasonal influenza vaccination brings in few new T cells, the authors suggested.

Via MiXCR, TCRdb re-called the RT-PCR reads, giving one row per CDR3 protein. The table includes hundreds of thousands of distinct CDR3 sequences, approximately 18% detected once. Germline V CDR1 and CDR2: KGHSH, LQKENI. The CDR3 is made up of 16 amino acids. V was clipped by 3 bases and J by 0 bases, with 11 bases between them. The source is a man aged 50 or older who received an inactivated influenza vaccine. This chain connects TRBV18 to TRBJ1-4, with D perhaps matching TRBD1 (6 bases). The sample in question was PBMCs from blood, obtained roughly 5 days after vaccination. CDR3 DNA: TGTGCCAGCTCACCGACAGGACAAGCAACTAATGAAAAACTGTTTTTT. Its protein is CASSPTGQATNEKLFF.